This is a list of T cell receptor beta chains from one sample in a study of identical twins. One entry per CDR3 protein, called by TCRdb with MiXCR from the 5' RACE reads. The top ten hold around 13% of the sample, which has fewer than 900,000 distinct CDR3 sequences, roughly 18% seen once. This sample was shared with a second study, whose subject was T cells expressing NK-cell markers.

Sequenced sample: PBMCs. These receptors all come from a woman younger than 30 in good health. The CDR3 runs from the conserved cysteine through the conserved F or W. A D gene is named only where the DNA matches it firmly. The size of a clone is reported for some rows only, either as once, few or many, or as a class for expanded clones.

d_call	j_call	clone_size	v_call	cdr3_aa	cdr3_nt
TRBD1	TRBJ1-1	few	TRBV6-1	CASSKRTGGRYTEAFF	TGTGCCAGCAGTAAAAGGACAGGGGGCAGGTACACTGAAGCTTTCTTT
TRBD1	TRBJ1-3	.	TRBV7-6	CASSFIEGAAGNTIYF	TGTGCCAGCAGCTTCATTGAGGGGGCGGCTGGAAACACCATATATTTT
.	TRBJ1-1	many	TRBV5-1	CASSLGDPGEGTEAFF	TGCGCCAGCAGCTTGGGCGATCCAGGGGAGGGAACTGAAGCTTTCTTT
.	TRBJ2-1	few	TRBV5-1	CASSLQGPGQFF	TGCGCCAGCAGCTTGCAGGGCCCTGGGCAGTTCTTC
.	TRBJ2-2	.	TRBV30	CAWGHTGELFF	TGTGCCTGGGGGCACACCGGGGAGCTGTTTTTT
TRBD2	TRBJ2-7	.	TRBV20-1	CSAHYGAGIYEQYF	TGCAGTGCCCACTATGGAGCGGGAATCTACGAGCAGTACTTC
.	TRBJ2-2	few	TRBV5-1	CASSPDPGQNTGELFF	TGCGCCAGCAGCCCCGACCCCGGCCAGAACACCGGGGAGCTGTTTTTT
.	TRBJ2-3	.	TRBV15	CATSRPGTSDTQYF	TGTGCCACCAGCAGACCTGGGACTTCGGATACGCAGTATTTT
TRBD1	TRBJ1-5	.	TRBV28	CASSLARGQYTQPQHF	TGTGCCAGCAGTTTAGCGAGGGGGCAATACACTCAGCCCCAGCATTTT
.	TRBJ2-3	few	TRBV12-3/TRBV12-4	CASSFRVSPSDTQYF	TGTGCCAGCAGTTTTAGGGTATCCCCCAGCGATACGCAGTATTTT
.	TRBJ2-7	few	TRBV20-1	CSAVQLNEQYF	TGCAGTGCAGTACAGTTAAACGAGCAGTACTTC
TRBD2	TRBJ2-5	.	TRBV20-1	CSAAPLAGDQETQYF	TGCAGTGCTGCCCCCTTAGCGGGGGATCAAGAGACCCAGTACTTC
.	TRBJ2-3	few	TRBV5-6	CASIRRGNTQYF	TGTGCCAGCATCCGCCGGGGAAATACGCAGTATTTT
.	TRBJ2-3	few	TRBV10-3	CAIWREGGTDTQYF	TGTGCCATCTGGCGTGAGGGGGGCACAGATACGCAGTATTTT
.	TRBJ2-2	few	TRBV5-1	CASSLDNFSTGELFF	TGCGCCAGCAGCTTGGACAACTTCTCCACCGGGGAGCTGTTTTTT
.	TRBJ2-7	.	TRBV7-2	CASSPQWSSGAYEQYF	TGTGCCAGCAGCCCACAATGGAGTAGCGGCGCCTACGAGCAGTACTTC
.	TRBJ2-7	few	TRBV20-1	CSARDLERTSYEQYF	TGCAGTGCTAGAGATCTGGAAAGGACTTCCTACGAGCAGTACTTC
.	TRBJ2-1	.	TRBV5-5	CASSLISSEQFF	TGTGCCAGCAGCTTGATTTCCTCCGAGCAGTTCTTC
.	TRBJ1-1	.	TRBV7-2	CASSPRPMTGNTEAFF	TGTGCCAGCAGCCCCCGACCGATGACGGGGAACACTGAAGCTTTCTTT
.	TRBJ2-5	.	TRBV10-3	CAISDSKETQYF	TGTGCCATCAGCGACAGTAAAGAGACCCAGTACTTC
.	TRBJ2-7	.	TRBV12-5	CASGLGRGEQYF	TGTGCTAGTGGTTTGGGCCGGGGGGAGCAGTACTTC
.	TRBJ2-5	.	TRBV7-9	CASSRVKGQETQYF	TGTGCCAGCAGCCGGGTAAAAGGCCAAGAGACCCAGTACTTC
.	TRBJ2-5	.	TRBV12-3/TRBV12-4	CASTTSGYQETQYF	TGTGCCAGCACAACGAGTGGTTACCAAGAGACCCAGTACTTC
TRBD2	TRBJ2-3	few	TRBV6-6	CAGSGGGTDTQYF	TGCGCGGGTAGCGGGGGGGGCACAGATACGCAGTATTTT
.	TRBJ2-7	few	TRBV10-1	CASSEYPYEQYF	TGCGCCAGCAGTGAGTATCCCTACGAGCAGTACTTC
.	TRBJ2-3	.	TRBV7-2	CASSFYRRDTDTQYF	TGTGCCAGCAGCTTCTATCGGCGGGACACAGATACGCAGTATTTT
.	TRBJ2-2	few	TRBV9	CASSDQGGELFF	TGTGCCAGCAGCGATCAAGGCGGGGAGCTGTTTTTT
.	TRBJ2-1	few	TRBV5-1	CASSSQVPYNEQFF	TGCGCCAGCAGCTCCCAGGTGCCCTACAATGAGCAGTTCTTC
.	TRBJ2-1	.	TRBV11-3	CASSAMFGRERNEQFF	TGTGCCAGCAGTGCGATGTTTGGCAGGGAGAGGAATGAGCAGTTCTTC
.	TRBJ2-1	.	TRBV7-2	CASSHRASYNEQFF	TGTGCCAGCAGCCACAGGGCCTCCTACAATGAGCAGTTCTTC